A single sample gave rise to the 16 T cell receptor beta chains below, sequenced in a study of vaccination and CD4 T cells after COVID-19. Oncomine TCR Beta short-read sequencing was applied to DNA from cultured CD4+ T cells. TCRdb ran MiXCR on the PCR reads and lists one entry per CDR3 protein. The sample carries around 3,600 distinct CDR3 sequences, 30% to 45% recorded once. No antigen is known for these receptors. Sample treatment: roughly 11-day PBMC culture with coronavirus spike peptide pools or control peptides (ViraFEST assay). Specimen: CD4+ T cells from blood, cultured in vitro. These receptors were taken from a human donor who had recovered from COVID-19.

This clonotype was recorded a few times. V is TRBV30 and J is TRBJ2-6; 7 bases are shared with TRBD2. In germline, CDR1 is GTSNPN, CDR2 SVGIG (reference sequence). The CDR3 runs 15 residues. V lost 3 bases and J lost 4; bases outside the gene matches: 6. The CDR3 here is CAWSWGGGGANVLTF. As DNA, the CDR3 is TGTGCCTGGAGCTGGGGGGGAGGCGGGGCCAACGTCCTGACTTTC.

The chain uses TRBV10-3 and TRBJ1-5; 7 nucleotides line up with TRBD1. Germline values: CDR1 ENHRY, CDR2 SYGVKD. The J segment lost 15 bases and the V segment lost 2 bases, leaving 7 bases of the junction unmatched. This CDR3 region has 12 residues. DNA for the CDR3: TGTGCCATCAGTGAGCCGGGACAGAAAAGGCATTTT. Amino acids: CAISEPGQKRHF.

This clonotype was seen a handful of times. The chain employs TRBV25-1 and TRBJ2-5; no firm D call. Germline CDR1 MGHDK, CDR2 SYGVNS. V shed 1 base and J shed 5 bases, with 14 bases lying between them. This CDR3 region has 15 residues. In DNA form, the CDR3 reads TGTGCCAGCAGTGAATCGCGACTCCTGCCGGAGACCCAGTACTTC. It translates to CASSESRLLPETQYF.

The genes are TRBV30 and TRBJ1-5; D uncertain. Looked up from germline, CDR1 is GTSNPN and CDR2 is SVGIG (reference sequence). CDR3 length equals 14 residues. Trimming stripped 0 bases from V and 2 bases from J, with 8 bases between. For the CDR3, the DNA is TGTGCCTGGAGTGTAGGCCAGGGCAATCAGCCCCAGCATTTT. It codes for CAWSVGQGNQPQHF.

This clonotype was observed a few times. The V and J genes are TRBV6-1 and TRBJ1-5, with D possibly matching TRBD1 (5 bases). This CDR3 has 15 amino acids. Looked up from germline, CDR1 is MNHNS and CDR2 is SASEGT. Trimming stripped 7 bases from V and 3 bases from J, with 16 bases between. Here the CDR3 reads CASTLPGPYNQPQHF. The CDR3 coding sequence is TGTGCCAGCACCCTACCGGGACCGTACAATCAGCCCCAGCATTTT.

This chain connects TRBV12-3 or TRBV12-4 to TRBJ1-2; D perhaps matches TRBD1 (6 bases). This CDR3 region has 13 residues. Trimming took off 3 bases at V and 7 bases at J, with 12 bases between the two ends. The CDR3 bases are TGTGCCAGCAGTTTTCTACAGGGTAGTGGCTACACCTTC. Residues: CASSFLQGSGYTF.

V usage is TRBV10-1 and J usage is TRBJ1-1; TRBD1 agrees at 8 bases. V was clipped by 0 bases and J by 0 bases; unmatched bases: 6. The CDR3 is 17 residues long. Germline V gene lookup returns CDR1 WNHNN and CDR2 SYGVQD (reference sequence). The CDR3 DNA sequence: TGCGCCAGCAGTGAGTCGGGGACAGGATACATGAACACTGAAGCTTTCTTT. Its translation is CASSESGTGYMNTEAFF.

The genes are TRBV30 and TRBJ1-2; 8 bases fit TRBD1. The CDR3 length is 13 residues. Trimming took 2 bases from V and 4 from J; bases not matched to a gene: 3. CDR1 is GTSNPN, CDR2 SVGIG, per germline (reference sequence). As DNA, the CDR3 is TGTGCCTGGAGTTTAGGACAGGGCTATGGCTACACCTTC. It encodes CAWSLGQGYGYTF. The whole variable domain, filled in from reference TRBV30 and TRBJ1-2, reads SQTIHQWPATLVQPVGSPLSLECTVEGTSNPNLYWYRQAAGRGLQLLFYSVGIGQISSEVPQNLSASRPQDRQFILSSKKLLLSDSGFYLCAWSLGQGYGYTFGSGTRLTVV.

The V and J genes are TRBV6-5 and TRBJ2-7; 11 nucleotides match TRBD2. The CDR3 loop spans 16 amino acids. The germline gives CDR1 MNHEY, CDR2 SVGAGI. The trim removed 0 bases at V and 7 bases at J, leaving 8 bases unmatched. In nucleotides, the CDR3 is TGTGCCAGCAGTTACTCGAGGCTAGCGGGGGGCGGGGAGCAGTACTTC. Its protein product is CASSYSRLAGGGEQYF.

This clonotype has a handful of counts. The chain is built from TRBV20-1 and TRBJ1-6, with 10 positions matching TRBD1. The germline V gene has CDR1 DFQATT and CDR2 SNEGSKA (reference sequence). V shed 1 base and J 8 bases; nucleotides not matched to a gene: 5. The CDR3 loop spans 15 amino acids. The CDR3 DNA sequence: TGCAGTGCTAGAGCCCCGGGACAGGGGTATTCACCCCTCCACTTT. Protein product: CSARAPGQGYSPLHF.

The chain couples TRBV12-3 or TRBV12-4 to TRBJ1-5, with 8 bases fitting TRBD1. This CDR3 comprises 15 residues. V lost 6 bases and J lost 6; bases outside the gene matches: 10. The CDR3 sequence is CASRGAGGMGQPQHF. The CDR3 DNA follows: TGTGCCAGCAGGGGGGCAGGGGGCATGGGTCAGCCCCAGCATTTT.

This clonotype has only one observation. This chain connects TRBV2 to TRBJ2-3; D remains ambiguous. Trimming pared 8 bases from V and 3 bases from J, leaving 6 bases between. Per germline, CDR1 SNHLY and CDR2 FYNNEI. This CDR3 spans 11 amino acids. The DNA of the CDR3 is TGTGCCAGCGGCAGGACAGATACGCAGTATTTT. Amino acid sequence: CASGRTDTQYF.

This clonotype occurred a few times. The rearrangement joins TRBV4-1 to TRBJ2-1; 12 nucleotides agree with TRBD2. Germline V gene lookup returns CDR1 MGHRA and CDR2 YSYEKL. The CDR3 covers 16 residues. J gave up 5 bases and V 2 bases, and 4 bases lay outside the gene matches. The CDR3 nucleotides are TGCGCCAGCAGCCAATCGTCTAGCGGGGGGGACAATGAGCAGTTCTTC. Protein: CASSQSSSGGDNEQFF.

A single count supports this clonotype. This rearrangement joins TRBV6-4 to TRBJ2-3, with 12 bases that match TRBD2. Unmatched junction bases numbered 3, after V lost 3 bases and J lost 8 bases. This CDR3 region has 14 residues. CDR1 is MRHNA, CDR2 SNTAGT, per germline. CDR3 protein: CASSEKLAGGTQYF. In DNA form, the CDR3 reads TGTGCCAGCAGTGAGAAACTAGCGGGGGGTACGCAGTATTTT.

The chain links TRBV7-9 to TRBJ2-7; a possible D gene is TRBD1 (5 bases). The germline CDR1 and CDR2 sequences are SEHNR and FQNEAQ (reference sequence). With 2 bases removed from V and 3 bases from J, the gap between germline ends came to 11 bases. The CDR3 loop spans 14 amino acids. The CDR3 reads CASSLMGPDYEQYF. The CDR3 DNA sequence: TGTGCCAGCAGCTTAATGGGGCCGGACTACGAGCAGTACTTC. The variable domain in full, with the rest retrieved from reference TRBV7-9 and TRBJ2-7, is DTGVSQNPRHKITKRGQNVTFRCDPISEHNRLYWYRQTLGQGPEFLTYFQNEAQLEKSRLLSDRFSAERPKGSFSTLEIQRTEQGDSAMYLCASSLMGPDYEQYFGPGTRLTVT.

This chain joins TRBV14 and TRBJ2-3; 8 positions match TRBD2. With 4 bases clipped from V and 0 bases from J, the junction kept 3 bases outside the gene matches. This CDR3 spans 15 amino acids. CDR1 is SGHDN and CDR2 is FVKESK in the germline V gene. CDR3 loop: CASSPRLASTDTQYF. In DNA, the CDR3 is TGTGCCAGCAGCCCTCGACTAGCGAGCACAGATACGCAGTATTTT. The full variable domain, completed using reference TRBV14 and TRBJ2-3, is EAGVTQFPSHSVIEKGQTVTLRCDPISGHDNLYWYRRVMGKEIKFLLHFVKESKQDESGMPNNRFLAERTGGTYSTLKVQPAELEDSGVYFCASSPRLASTDTQYFGPGTRLTVL.